This T cell receptor beta chain emerged from a study of neurological immune-mediated disorders. The CDR3 is 15 residues long. V shed 1 base and J shed 2 bases, with 9 bases lying between them. Germline V gene sequence: CDR1 SGHTA, CDR2 FQGNSA. This clonotype was seen repeatedly, ten times or more. The target antigen is unknown. Overall study results and limits: In HTLV-1-associated myelopathy, TCR clonal expansion was greatest, whereas multiple sclerosis had the least, falling below healthy controls. Clinical features showed no association with the multiple sclerosis repertoire cluster, and MRI features showed none either. None of the CDR3 amino acid sequences of expanded clones were shared across subjects, and this suggested private repertoires in all groups.

The cDNA was synthesized by means of template-switch 5'RACE, which was carried out with 10-nucleotide random UMIs. TCRdb independently ran MiXCR on the 5' RACE reads; one entry per CDR3 protein. The sample shows tens of thousands of distinct CDR3 sequences, roughly 3.5% of them seen only once. This clonotype was obtained from a man under 40 with multiple sclerosis. Sequencing was carried out using PBMCs. The chain is built from TRBV7-2 and TRBJ2-1; D not certain. The CDR3 DNA follows: TGTGCCAGCAGCTTAGGGCTAGGGACCTACAATGAGCAGTTCTTC. Its translation: CASSLGLGTYNEQFF.